The 2 T cell receptor beta chains below come from one sample, sequenced in a study of blood T cells in healthy people across ages. Primed by a sample-barcoded 5' primer and a J-beta primer mix, a second PCR proceeded for about 6 to 12 cycles. Via MiXCR, TCRdb re-called the 5' RACE reads, giving one row per CDR3 protein. The sample holds about 1 million distinct CDR3 sequences, around 27% seen once. These records were also assigned to another study, of T cells of mothers and their children.

Sequences were obtained from blood. These receptor sequences come from a girl under 10 years old in good health.

The V call is TRBV5-4, the J call TRBJ2-3; possible D gene TRBD1, 5 bases. V was shortened by 4 bases and J by 5 bases, with 11 bases between the two germline ends. Germline lookup yields CDR1 SGHNT and CDR2 YYREEE (reference sequence). CDR3 length equals 13 residues. The CDR3, as DNA: TGTGCCAGCAGCCCCAGGGTAGGAGATACGCAGTATTTT. It encodes CASSPRVGDTQYF. The full variable domain, with the rest looked up from reference TRBV5-4 and TRBJ2-3, is ETGVTQSPTHLIKTRGQQVTLRCSSQSGHNTVSWYQQALGQGPQFIFQYYREEENGRGNFPPRFSGLQFPNYSSELNVNALELDDSALYLCASSPRVGDTQYFGPGTRLTVL.

This clonotype has just a few counts. A much larger clone is a single base away; this may be a read error. The chain joins TRBV12-3 or TRBV12-4 to TRBJ1-5; D not resolved. Trimming stripped 6 bases from V and 0 bases from J, with 6 bases between. This CDR3 spans 13 amino acids. DNA for the CDR3: TGTGCCAGCAGATTAAATAGCAATCAGCCCCAGCATTTT. It is translated as CASRLNSNQPQHF.